This TCR beta chain was recorded in a study of T cell responses to AZD1222 COVID-19 vaccine. The table lists this clone with a count of one. Generated by immunoSEQ multiplex PCR, the TCRdb table keeps only in-frame clones and is missing some. The data contain about 130,000 clones, roughly 88% of them singletons. The CDR3 length is 19 residues. CDR1 is LNHDA and CDR2 is SQIVND in the germline V gene (reference sequence). The V gene lost 6 bases and the J gene lost 1 base, with 26 bases spanning the gap. The receptor's source is an adult in good health. The material was peripheral blood, obtained on day 0 of AZD1222 vaccination. The chain uses TRBV19 and TRBJ2-3; the D is unclear. The CDR3 nucleotides read TGTGCCAGTAGCGCTAAACGACTGGGCAGAAATTTTGGCACAGATACGCAGTATTTT. Amino acids: CASSAKRLGRNFGTDTQYF.